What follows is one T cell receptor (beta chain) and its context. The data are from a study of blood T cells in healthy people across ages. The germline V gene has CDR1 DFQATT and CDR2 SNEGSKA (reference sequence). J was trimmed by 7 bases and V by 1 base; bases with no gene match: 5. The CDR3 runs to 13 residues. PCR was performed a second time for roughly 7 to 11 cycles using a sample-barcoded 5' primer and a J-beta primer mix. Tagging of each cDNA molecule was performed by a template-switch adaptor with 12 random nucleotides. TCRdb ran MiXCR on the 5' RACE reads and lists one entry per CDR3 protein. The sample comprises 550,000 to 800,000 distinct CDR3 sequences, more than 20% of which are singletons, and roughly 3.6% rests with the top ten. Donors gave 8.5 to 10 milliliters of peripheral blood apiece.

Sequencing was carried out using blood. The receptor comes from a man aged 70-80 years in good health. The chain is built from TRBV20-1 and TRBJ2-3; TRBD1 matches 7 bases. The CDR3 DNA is TGCAGTGCTAGAGTCCCCAGGGGGAATACGCAGTATTTT. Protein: CSARVPRGNTQYF.